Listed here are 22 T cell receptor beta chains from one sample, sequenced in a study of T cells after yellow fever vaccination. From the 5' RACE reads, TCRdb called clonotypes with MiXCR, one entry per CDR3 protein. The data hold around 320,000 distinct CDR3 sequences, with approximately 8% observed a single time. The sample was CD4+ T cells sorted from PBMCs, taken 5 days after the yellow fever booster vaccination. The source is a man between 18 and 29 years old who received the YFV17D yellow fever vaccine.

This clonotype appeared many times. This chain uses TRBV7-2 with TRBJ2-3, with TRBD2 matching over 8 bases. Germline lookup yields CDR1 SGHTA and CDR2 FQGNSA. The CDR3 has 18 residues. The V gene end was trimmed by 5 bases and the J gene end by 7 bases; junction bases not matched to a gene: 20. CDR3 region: CASSRPAGGSSLGHTQYF. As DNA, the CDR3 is TGTGCCAGCAGCCGACCCGCGGGGGGCTCCAGCCTCGGACATACGCAGTATTTT. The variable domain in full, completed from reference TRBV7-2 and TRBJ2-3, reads GAGVSQSPSNKVTEKGKDVELRCDPISGHTALYWYRQSLGQGLEFLIYFQGNSAPDKSGLPSDRFSAERTGGSVSTLTIQRTQQEDSAVYLCASSRPAGGSSLGHTQYFGPGTRLTVL.

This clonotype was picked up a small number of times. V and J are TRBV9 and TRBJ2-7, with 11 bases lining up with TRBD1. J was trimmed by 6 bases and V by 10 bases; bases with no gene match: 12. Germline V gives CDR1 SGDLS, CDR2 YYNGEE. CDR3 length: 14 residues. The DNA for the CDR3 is TGTGCCGTACACTGGGACAGGGGGTATATCGAGCAGTACGTC. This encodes CAVHWDRGYIEQYV.

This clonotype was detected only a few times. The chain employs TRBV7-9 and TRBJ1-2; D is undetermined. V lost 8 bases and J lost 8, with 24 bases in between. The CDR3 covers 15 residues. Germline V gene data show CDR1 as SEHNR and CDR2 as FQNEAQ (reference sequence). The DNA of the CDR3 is TGTGCCAGCGCTACCCCCATGGCGGAGACGGGGGGCTACACCTTC. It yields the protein CASATPMAETGGYTF.

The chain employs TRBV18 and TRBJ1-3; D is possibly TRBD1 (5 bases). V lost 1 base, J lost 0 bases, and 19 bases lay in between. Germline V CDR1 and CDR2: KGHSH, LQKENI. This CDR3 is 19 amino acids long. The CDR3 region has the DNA TGTGCCAGCTCACCACGGGTCTCCGGGACTGGTCTCTCTGGAAACACCATATATTTT. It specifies CASSPRVSGTGLSGNTIYF.

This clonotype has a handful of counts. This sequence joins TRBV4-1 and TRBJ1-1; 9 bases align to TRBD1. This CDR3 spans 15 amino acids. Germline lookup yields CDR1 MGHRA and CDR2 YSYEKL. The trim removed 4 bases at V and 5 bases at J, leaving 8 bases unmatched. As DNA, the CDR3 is TGCGCCAGCAGCCTCCGACAGGGGGTCGGGACTGAAGCTTTCTTT. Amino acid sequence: CASSLRQGVGTEAFF.

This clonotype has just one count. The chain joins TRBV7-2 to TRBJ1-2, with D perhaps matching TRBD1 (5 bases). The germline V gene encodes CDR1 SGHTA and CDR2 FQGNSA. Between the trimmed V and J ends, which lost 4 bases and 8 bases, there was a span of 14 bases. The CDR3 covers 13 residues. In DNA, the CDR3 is TGTGCCAGCAGCTGGCTTGGCGAGGGGGGCTACACCTTC. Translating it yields CASSWLGEGGYTF.

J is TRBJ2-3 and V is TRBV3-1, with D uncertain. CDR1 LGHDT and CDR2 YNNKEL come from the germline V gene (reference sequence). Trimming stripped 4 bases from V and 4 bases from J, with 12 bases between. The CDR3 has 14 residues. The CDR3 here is CASSPSFSPDTQYF. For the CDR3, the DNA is TGTGCCAGCAGCCCCAGCTTTTCCCCAGATACGCAGTATTTT.

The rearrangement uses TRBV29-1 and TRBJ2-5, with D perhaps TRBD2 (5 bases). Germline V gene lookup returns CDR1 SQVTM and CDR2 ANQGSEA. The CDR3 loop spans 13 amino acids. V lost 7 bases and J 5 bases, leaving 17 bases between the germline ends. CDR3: CSANLETGETQYF. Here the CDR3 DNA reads TGCAGCGCCAACTTAGAGACGGGGGAGACCCAGTACTTC. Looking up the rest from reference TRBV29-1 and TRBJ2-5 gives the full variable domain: SAVISQKPSRDICQRGTSLTIQCQVDSQVTMMFWYRQQPGQSLTLIATANQGSEATYESGFVIDKFPISRPNLTFSTLTVSNMSPEDSSIYLCSANLETGETQYFGPGTRLLVL.

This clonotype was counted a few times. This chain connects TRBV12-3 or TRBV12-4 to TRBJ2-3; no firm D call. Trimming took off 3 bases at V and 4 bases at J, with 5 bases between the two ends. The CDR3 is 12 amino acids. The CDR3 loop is CASSFRPDTQYF. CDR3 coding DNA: TGTGCCAGCAGTTTCAGACCAGATACGCAGTATTTT.

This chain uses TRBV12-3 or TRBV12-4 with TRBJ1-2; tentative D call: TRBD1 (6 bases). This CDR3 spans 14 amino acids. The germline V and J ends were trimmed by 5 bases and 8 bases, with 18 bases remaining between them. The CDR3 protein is CASSNNLQGTGYTF. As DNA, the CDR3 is TGTGCCAGCAGTAACAACCTACAGGGCACCGGCTACACCTTC.

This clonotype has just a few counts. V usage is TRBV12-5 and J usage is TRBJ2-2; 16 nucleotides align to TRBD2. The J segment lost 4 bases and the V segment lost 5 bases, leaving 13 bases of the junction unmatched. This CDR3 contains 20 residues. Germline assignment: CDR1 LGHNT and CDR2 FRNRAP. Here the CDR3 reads CASGPNAGTSGGALTGELFF. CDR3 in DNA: TGTGCTAGTGGTCCGAACGCCGGGACTAGCGGGGGGGCACTCACCGGGGAGCTGTTTTTT.

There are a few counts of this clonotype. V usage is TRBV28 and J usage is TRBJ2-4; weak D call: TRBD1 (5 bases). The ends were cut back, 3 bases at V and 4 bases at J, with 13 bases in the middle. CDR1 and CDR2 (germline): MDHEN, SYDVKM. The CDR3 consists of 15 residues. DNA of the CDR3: TGTGCCAGCAGTTTGGCCGAGGCAGGGAAAAACATTCAGTACTTC. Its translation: CASSLAEAGKNIQYF.

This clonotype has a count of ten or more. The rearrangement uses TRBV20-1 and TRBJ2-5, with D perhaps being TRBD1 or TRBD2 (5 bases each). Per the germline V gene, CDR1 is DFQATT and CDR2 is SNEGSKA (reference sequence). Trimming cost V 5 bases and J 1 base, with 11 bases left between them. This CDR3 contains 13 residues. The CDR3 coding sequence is TGCAGTGCTTATGGGACGGCCCAAGAGACCCAGTACTTC. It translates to CSAYGTAQETQYF.

CDR3 loop: CASSVSSLRLNTEAFF. CDR3 bases: TGTGCCAGCAGCGTAAGTTCCCTTCGATTGAACACTGAAGCTTTCTTT. The J gene is TRBJ1-1, the V gene TRBV7-8; D is unclear. V was trimmed by 5 bases and J by 0 bases, leaving 16 bases between them. The CDR3 sequence is 16 residues long. Per the germline V gene, CDR1 is SGHVS and CDR2 is FQNEAQ.

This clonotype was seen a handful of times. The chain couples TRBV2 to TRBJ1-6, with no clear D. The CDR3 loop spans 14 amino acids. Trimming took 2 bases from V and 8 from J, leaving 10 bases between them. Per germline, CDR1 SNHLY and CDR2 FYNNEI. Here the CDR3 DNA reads TGTGCCAGCAGTGAAAACGGCTCCTATTCACCCCTCCACTTT. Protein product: CASSENGSYSPLHF.

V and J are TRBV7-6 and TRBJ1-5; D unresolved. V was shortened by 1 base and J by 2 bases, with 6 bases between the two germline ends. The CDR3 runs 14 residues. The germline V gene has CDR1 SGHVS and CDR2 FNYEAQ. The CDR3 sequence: CASSLELGNQPQHF. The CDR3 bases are TGTGCCAGCAGCTTAGAGCTGGGCAATCAGCCCCAGCATTTT.

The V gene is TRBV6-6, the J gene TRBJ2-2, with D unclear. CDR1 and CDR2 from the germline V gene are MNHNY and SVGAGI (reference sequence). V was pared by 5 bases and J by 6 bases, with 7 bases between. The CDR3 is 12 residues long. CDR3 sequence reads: CASSRLPGELFF. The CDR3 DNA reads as TGTGCCAGCAGTCGCTTGCCCGGGGAGCTGTTTTTT.

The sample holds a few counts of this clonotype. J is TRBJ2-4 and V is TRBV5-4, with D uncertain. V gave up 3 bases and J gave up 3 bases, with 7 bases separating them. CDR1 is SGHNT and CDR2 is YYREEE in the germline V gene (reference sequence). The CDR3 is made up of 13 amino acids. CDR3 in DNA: TGTGCCAGCAGCTCGGCCCTCAAAAACATTCAGTACTTC. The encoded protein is CASSSALKNIQYF.

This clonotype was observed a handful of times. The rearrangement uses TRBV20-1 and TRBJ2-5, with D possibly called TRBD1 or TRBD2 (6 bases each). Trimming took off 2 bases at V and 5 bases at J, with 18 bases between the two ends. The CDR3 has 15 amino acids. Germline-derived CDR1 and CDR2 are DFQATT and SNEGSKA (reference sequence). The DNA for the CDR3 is TGCAGTGCTAGATTGCTGTCGGGGGCGAGGGAGACCCAGTACTTC. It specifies CSARLLSGARETQYF.

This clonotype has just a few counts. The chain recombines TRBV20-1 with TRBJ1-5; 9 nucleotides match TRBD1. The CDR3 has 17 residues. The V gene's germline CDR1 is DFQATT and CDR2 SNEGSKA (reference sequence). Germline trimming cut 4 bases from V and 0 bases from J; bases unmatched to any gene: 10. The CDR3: CSANTGTGSNSNQPQHF. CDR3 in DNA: TGCAGTGCTAACACCGGGACAGGGAGTAATAGCAATCAGCCCCAGCATTTT.

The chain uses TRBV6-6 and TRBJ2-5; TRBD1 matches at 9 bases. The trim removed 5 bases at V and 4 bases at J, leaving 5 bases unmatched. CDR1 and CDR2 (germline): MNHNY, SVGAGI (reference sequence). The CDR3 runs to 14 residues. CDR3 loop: CASSIQGAGETQYF. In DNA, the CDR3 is TGTGCCAGCAGTATACAGGGGGCGGGAGAGACCCAGTACTTC.

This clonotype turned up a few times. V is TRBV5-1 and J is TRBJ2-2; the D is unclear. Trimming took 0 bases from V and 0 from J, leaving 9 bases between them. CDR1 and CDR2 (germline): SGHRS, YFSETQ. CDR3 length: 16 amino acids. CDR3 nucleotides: TGCGCCAGCAGCTTGGCGCCAGCCTCGAACACCGGGGAGCTGTTTTTT. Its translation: CASSLAPASNTGELFF.